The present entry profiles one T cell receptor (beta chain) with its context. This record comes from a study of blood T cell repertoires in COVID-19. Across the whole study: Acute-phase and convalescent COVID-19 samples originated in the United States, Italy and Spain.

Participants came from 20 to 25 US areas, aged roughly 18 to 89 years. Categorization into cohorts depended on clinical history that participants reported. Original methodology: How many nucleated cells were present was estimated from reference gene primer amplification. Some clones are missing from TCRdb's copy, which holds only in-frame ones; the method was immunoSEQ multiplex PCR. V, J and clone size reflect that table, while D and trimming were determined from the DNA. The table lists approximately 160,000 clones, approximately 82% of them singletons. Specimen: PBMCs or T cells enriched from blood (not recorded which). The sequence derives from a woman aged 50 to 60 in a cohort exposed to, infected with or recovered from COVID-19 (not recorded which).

The CDR3 coding sequence is TGTGCCAGCAGGCCTAACACAGGGGCAGTTGTCGATGAGCAGTTCTTC. Its translation: CASRPNTGAVVDEQFF. This chain connects TRBV14 to TRBJ2-1, with 7 bases lining up with TRBD1. The CDR3 length is 16 residues. Germline V lookup: CDR1 SGHDN, CDR2 FVKESK. V gave up 6 bases and J gave up 8 bases; unmatched junction bases: 16.